These 7 T cell receptor beta chains came from one sample sequenced in a study of CD8+ T cells in alopecia areata (dated by TCRdb to 2016 to 2019). Receptor libraries were prepared by the immunoSEQ multiplex PCR assay. RNA was extracted from all samples and reverse transcribed into cDNA as template for TCR sequencing. Drawn from immuneACCESS, this table holds only the in-frame rearrangements with V and J called that TCRdb kept. Clones are partly lost; checked studies trace under half to an unresolved V gene and leave the rest unexplained. The sample yields 150,000 to 200,000 clones; less than 70% were counted once. The top ten clonotypes cover around 14% of the sample. The time point tag for this specimen amounts to: less than 25 weeks on oral tofacitinib. The treatment or condition label here, explained by the study, means: oral pan-JAK inhibitor, 5-10 mg twice daily. Sequencing was performed on CD4+ T cells sorted from blood, taken at week 24, from a patient treated with tofacitinib. These receptors all come from a human donor with alopecia areata.

The chain combines TRBV20-1 with TRBJ2-5; D not resolved. Germline CDR1 is DFQATT and CDR2 is SNEGSKA (reference sequence). V lost 4 bases and J lost 9, with 9 bases in between. CDR3 size: 10 residues. This chain's CDR3 is CSANLGAQYF. For the CDR3, the DNA is TGCAGTGCTAATCTTGGGGCCCAGTACTTC.

The V gene is TRBV29-1, the J gene TRBJ2-3; 14 bases are a match to TRBD2. There are 16 residues in the CDR3. The V gene end was trimmed by 3 bases and the J gene end by 1 base; junction bases not matched to a gene: 3. The germline gives CDR1 SQVTM, CDR2 ANQGSEA. CDR3 bases: TGCAGCGTTGAGTTGGGACTAGCGGGAGGCACAGATACGCAGTATTTT. Its translation is CSVELGLAGGTDTQYF.

The chain is built from TRBV5-1 and TRBJ2-2; TRBD1 aligns across 8 bases. CDR3 length equals 16 residues. The germline V gene has CDR1 SGHRS and CDR2 YFSETQ. V shed 3 bases, J shed 5 bases, and the junction held 9 bases outside the gene matches. The CDR3 region is CASSSGQGIGTGELFF. DNA of the CDR3: TGCGCCAGCAGCTCCGGACAGGGAATAGGAACCGGGGAGCTGTTTTTT.

The rearrangement joins TRBV19 to TRBJ1-5; weak D call: TRBD1 (5 bases). The V gene's germline CDR1 is LNHDA and CDR2 SQIVND (reference sequence). The V end lost 9 bases, the J end lost 4 bases, and 19 bases lay between the germline ends. The CDR3 is made up of 15 amino acids. The CDR3 is CASRFSGTPNQPQHF. CDR3 nucleotides: TGTGCCAGCCGTTTCTCCGGGACCCCGAATCAGCCCCAGCATTTT.

V is TRBV29-1 and J is TRBJ1-1, with D possibly being TRBD1 (5 bases). This CDR3 has 15 amino acids. Germline assignment: CDR1 SQVTM and CDR2 ANQGSEA. With 2 bases removed from V and 1 base from J, the gap between germline ends came to 14 bases. The CDR3 DNA reads TGCAGCGTTGAAAGGGCAGGGTCAGGGAACACTGAAGCTTTCTTT. It specifies CSVERAGSGNTEAFF. Looking up the rest from reference TRBV29-1 and TRBJ1-1 gives the full variable domain: SAVISQKPSRDICQRGTSLTIQCQVDSQVTMMFWYRQQPGQSLTLIATANQGSEATYESGFVIDKFPISRPNLTFSTLTVSNMSPEDSSIYLCSVERAGSGNTEAFFGQGTRLTVV.

V gene TRBV11-2 combines with J gene TRBJ1-2; TRBD1 matches 7 bases. CDR3 length: 12 amino acids. Trimming removed 4 bases from V and 6 bases from J; junction bases left unmatched: 2. Germline CDR1 and CDR2: SGHAT and FQNNGV. The CDR3 reads CASSSTGDGYTF. CDR3 sequence (DNA): TGTGCCAGCAGCTCTACAGGGGATGGCTACACCTTC.

This clone was observed a handful of times. Other DNA sequences in the same sample also yield this CDR3. This sequence joins TRBV29-1 and TRBJ1-1, with D tentatively TRBD1 (5 bases). V dropped 3 bases and J dropped 0 bases, with 8 bases sitting between them. Per the germline V gene, CDR1 is SQVTM and CDR2 is ANQGSEA. The CDR3 sequence is 13 residues long. The CDR3 region is CSVEGRMNTEAFF. The CDR3 bases are TGCAGCGTTGAGGGGCGAATGAACACTGAAGCTTTCTTT.